The 30 T cell receptor beta chains in this list originate from one sample, sequenced in a study of T cells in Graves' hyperthyroidism and ophthalmopathy. The TCR beta CDR3 regions underwent amplification using RNA transcripts as the source. Researchers ran a first-round RT-PCR on the TCR CDR3 using the HTBI primer set. TCRdb redid the calling of the multiplex PCR reads with MiXCR, one entry per CDR3 protein. The sample yields fewer than 350,000 distinct CDR3 sequences, roughly 19% seen once. The sequencing input was blood. Receptor source: a man aged 50-60 years with Graves' ophthalmopathy.

This clonotype has a handful of counts. Here the CDR3 DNA reads TGTGCCAGCAGCCTGGATCAGGGGGACGAGCAGTACTTC. Amino acid sequence: CASSLDQGDEQYF. This chain uses TRBV5-6 with TRBJ2-7; TRBD1 matches at 7 bases. Germline V lookup: CDR1 SGHDT, CDR2 YYEEEE. V was clipped by 4 bases and J by 5 bases; unmatched bases: 6. The CDR3 is made up of 13 amino acids.

The sample holds many counts of this clonotype. This chain uses TRBV29-1 with TRBJ1-1; 7 nucleotides match TRBD1. Germline values: CDR1 SQVTM, CDR2 ANQGSEA. Unmatched junction bases numbered 17, after V lost 6 bases and J lost 7 bases. CDR3 length: 15 amino acids. The CDR3 DNA sequence: TGCAGCGTGGAACCCTTGGGACAGAGCATAGGTGAAGCTTTCTTT. Translation: CSVEPLGQSIGEAFF.

V gene TRBV5-1 combines with J gene TRBJ2-7; tentatively, D is TRBD1 or TRBD2 (5 bases each). The CDR3 has 14 residues. V dropped 0 bases and J dropped 5 bases, with 12 bases sitting between them. Germline V CDR1 and CDR2: SGHRS, YFSETQ. The CDR3 loop is CASSLAGPMNEQYF. The CDR3 region has the DNA TGCGCCAGCAGCTTGGCGGGGCCGATGAACGAGCAGTACTTC.

The rearrangement links TRBV7-9 to TRBJ2-2; 13 bases are a match to TRBD2. With 5 bases clipped from V and 5 bases from J, the junction kept 11 bases outside the gene matches. The CDR3 totals 18 residues. Germline loops: CDR1 SEHNR, CDR2 FQNEAQ (reference sequence). The CDR3, as DNA: TGTGCCAGCAGCGGCACTAGCGGGAGGGCCCCGGGGACCGGGGAGCTGTTTTTT. It encodes CASSGTSGRAPGTGELFF.

This clonotype was counted ten times or more. The chain recombines TRBV5-1 with TRBJ2-1; 11 bases line up with TRBD2. The germline V gene encodes CDR1 SGHRS and CDR2 YFSETQ. The V gene end was trimmed by 3 bases and the J gene end by 6 bases; junction bases not matched to a gene: 5. The CDR3 has 15 amino acids. CDR3 sequence (DNA): TGCGCCAGCAGCTATCTAGCGGGAGGTCGCAATGAGCAGTTCTTC. Residues: CASSYLAGGRNEQFF.

This clonotype occurred a few times. This may arise from a read error, as a much more abundant clone is one base away. The genes are TRBV7-6 and TRBJ1-1; D ambiguous. In germline, CDR1 is SGHVS, CDR2 FNYEAQ. The CDR3 spans 12 residues. CDR3 DNA sequence: TGTGCCAGCAGCCCTGATAACACTGGAGCTTTCTTT. Encoded protein: CASSPDNTGAFF.

Many counts were recorded for this clonotype. The junction and the germline gene differ at one end; a read error may be behind it. This chain uses TRBV24-1 with TRBJ2-1; D is perhaps TRBD1 (6 bases). Germline-derived CDR1 and CDR2 are KGHDR and SFDVKD. CDR3 length equals 16 residues. The CDR3 spells CATSDFKGGGYDEQFF. The CDR3 DNA is TGTGCCACCAGTGATTTTAAGGGTGGGGGCTACGATGAGCAGTTCTTC.

Here the CDR3 reads CASSLPDDGEKLFF. In DNA, the CDR3 is TGTGCCAGCAGCCTCCCGGACGATGGTGAAAAACTGTTTTTT. The chain couples TRBV7-8 to TRBJ1-4; D gene uncertain. The CDR3 totals 14 residues. The ends were cut back, 5 bases at V and 7 bases at J, with 14 bases in the middle. CDR1 SGHVS and CDR2 FQNEAQ come from the germline V gene. Filled out from reference TRBV7-8 and TRBJ1-4, the complete variable domain reads GAGVSQSPRYKVAKRGQDVALRCDPISGHVSLFWYQQALGQGPEFLTYFQNEAQLDKSGLPSDRFFAERPEGSVSTLKIQRTQQEDSAVYLCASSLPDDGEKLFFGSGTQLSVL.

This clonotype appeared many times. CDR3 residues: CASSQTGSSYEQYF. The CDR3 region has the DNA TGTGCCAGCAGTCAGACAGGGAGCTCCTACGAGCAGTACTTC. The chain is built from TRBV2 and TRBJ2-7, with 7 bases aligning to TRBD1. The junction had 4 bases not matched to a gene; V was cut back by 5 bases and J by 0 bases. Germline V CDR1 and CDR2: SNHLY, FYNNEI. The CDR3 loop spans 14 amino acids.

About this clonotype itself: A junction boundary mismatches the germline segment, possibly from a read error. The chain combines TRBV4-1 with TRBJ2-7; D not certain. The CDR3 runs to 18 residues. Looked up from germline, CDR1 is MGHRA and CDR2 is YSYEKL. The CDR3 nucleotides read TGTGCCAGCAGCCAAGACCCCCAAGGAAGCTTAATTTCCTACGAGCAGTACTTC. This translates into CASSQDPQGSLISYEQYF.

The sample holds many counts of this clonotype. The chain has TRBV18 and TRBJ2-3; 7 nucleotides agree with TRBD2. Losses at the gene ends were 3 bases for V and 0 bases for J; bases not matched to a gene: 9. This CDR3 has 17 amino acids. Germline V lookup: CDR1 KGHSH, CDR2 LQKENI. The CDR3 reads CASSPLSSGTSTDTQYF. The CDR3 DNA is TGTGCCAGCTCACCTTTATCTAGCGGAACTAGCACAGATACGCAGTATTTT. Combining the CDR3 with reference TRBV18 and TRBJ2-3 gives the whole variable domain NAGVMQNPRHLVRRRGQEARLRCSPMKGHSHVYWYRQLPEEGLKFMVYLQKENIIDESGMPKERFSAEFPKEGPSILRIQQVVRGDSAAYFCASSPLSSGTSTDTQYFGPGTRLTVL.

This clonotype has ten or more counts. CDR3 coding DNA: TGCAGTGCTGTATCCCGGGCCCAAGAGACCCAGTACTTC. Amino acid sequence: CSAVSRAQETQYF. This chain joins TRBV20-1 and TRBJ2-5; no clear D. The CDR3 is made up of 13 amino acids. Deletions cut 5 bases from V and 1 base from J, with 11 bases between. The germline CDR1 and CDR2 sequences are DFQATT and SNEGSKA (reference sequence).

This chain joins TRBV20-1 and TRBJ2-4; the match to TRBD2 covers 12 bases. Trimming cost V 3 bases and J 8 bases; bases outside gene matches: 14. The CDR3 has 17 residues. Per the germline V gene, CDR1 is DFQATT and CDR2 is SNEGSKA (reference sequence). The CDR3 loop reads CSARVLAGGPVKDIQYF. The CDR3 nucleotides are TGCAGTGCTAGGGTCCTAGCGGGAGGGCCCGTAAAGGACATTCAGTACTTC.

The CDR3 nucleotides are TGTGCCAGCAGTGCCCGCAAGCGGGACAACACAGATACGCAGTATTTT. Amino acid sequence: CASSARKRDNTDTQYF. The V and J genes are TRBV28 and TRBJ2-3, with D perhaps matching TRBD2 (7 bases). The CDR3 extends over 16 amino acids. Germline lookup yields CDR1 MDHEN and CDR2 SYDVKM. V dropped 5 bases and J dropped 2 bases, with 17 bases sitting between them.

This clonotype has just a few counts. The gene calls are TRBV4-1 and TRBJ2-7; the D is unclear. Germline-derived CDR1 and CDR2 are MGHRA and YSYEKL. The germline V and J ends were trimmed by 8 bases and 0 bases, with 17 bases remaining between them. CDR3 size: 15 residues. CDR3 in amino acids: CASRAVWESSYEQYF. Written as DNA, the CDR3 is TGCGCCAGCCGTGCCGTTTGGGAATCCTCCTACGAGCAGTACTTC.

The chain employs TRBV9 and TRBJ2-1; TRBD2 matches at 7 bases. J lost 1 base, V lost 0 bases, and 4 bases had no gene match. This CDR3 region has 16 residues. Germline V lookup: CDR1 SGDLS, CDR2 YYNGEE. The CDR3 region is CASSVVERGSYNEQFF. The CDR3 region has the DNA TGTGCCAGCAGCGTAGTTGAGCGGGGTTCCTACAATGAGCAGTTCTTC.

This clonotype showed up many times. V usage is TRBV5-1 and J usage is TRBJ2-7, with 7 bases fitting TRBD1. Germline loops: CDR1 SGHRS, CDR2 YFSETQ. The CDR3 is made up of 14 amino acids. The V and J ends lost 3 bases and 5 bases, in that order; junction bases with no gene match: 8. Here the CDR3 reads CASSYPRGSNEQYF. The CDR3 DNA reads as TGCGCCAGCAGCTACCCCAGGGGGTCCAACGAGCAGTACTTC.

The V gene is TRBV28, the J gene TRBJ1-2, with D possibly matching TRBD1 (6 bases). Trimming removed 6 bases at V and 2 bases at J, with 19 bases between. The CDR3 is 16 residues long. The V gene's germline CDR1 is MDHEN and CDR2 SYDVKM. CDR3 DNA: TGTGCCAGCAGCAGACGTGGACAGAGCATCAACTATGGCTACACCTTC. Translated: CASSRRGQSINYGYTF.

This clonotype was seen repeatedly, ten times or more. The V and J genes are TRBV5-1 and TRBJ2-2; possible D gene TRBD2, 5 bases. Germline V gene data show CDR1 as SGHRS and CDR2 as YFSETQ. Between the trimmed V and J ends, which lost 0 bases and 4 bases, there was a span of 10 bases. This CDR3 spans 15 amino acids. This CDR3 reads CASSLAAGITGELFF. The CDR3 coding sequence is TGCGCCAGCAGCTTGGCGGCGGGCATCACCGGGGAGCTGTTTTTT.

In its sample, this clonotype was seen many times. The J gene is TRBJ2-5, the V gene TRBV30; a weak D match, TRBD2 (6 bases). The length of the CDR3 is 12 residues. Germline V lookup: CDR1 GTSNPN, CDR2 SVGIG (reference sequence). V was shortened by 2 bases and J by 9 bases, with 13 bases between the two germline ends. The CDR3 coding sequence is TGTGCCTGGAGTCGGGACTGGGAGGCCCAGTACTTC. Protein: CAWSRDWEAQYF.

The chain carries TRBV11-2 and TRBJ2-2; 8 nucleotides align to TRBD1. Germline values: CDR1 SGHAT, CDR2 FQNNGV. V trimming: 5 bases; J trimming: 0 bases; junction bases outside the gene matches: 5. The CDR3 extends over 16 amino acids. CDR3 sequence reads: CASSGGTGTNTGELFF. DNA of the CDR3: TGTGCCAGCAGCGGCGGGACAGGAACGAACACCGGGGAGCTGTTTTTT. Full variable domain (remainder filled in from reference TRBV11-2 and TRBJ2-2): EAGVAQSPRYKIIEKRQSVAFWCNPISGHATLYWYQQILGQGPKLLIQFQNNGVVDDSQLPKDRFSAERLKGVDSTLKIQPAKLEDSAVYLCASSGGTGTNTGELFFGEGSRLTVL.

V usage is TRBV2 and J usage is TRBJ1-1, with D unresolved. V was pared by 5 bases and J by 4 bases, with 11 bases between. The CDR3 extends over 13 amino acids. CDR1 and CDR2 from the germline V gene are SNHLY and FYNNEI. The CDR3 sequence: CASSKERSTEAFF. CDR3 nucleotide sequence: TGTGCCAGCAGTAAAGAGAGGAGCACTGAAGCTTTCTTT. The entire variable domain, with the rest obtained from reference TRBV2 and TRBJ1-1, is as follows: EPEVTQTPSHQVTQMGQEVILRCVPISNHLYFYWYRQILGQKVEFLVSFYNNEISEKSEIFDDQFSVERPDGSNFTLKIRSTKLEDSAMYFCASSKERSTEAFFGQGTRLTVV.

This clonotype was detected a few times. V usage is TRBV12-3 or TRBV12-4 and J usage is TRBJ1-5; 8 positions agree with TRBD1. The CDR3 loop spans 16 amino acids. V dropped 6 bases and J dropped 6; count of bases not matched to a gene: 13. CDR3 residues: CASSRHDRGLFQPQHF. As DNA, the CDR3 is TGTGCCAGCAGCCGCCACGACAGGGGATTATTTCAGCCCCAGCATTTT.

The chain carries TRBV9 and TRBJ2-1; D perhaps matches TRBD2 (7 bases). V lost 4 bases and J 2 bases, leaving 16 bases between the germline ends. There are 16 residues in the CDR3. The germline gives CDR1 SGDLS, CDR2 YYNGEE. This CDR3 is CASSPSEGGPYNEQFF. Written as DNA, the CDR3 is TGTGCCAGCAGCCCGAGTGAGGGGGGGCCCTACAATGAGCAGTTCTTC.

The chain is built from TRBV5-4 and TRBJ2-2; 10 positions match TRBD2. The CDR3 runs to 15 residues. V gave up 5 bases and J gave up 4 bases; unmatched junction bases: 5. The germline CDR1 and CDR2 sequences are SGHNT and YYREEE (reference sequence). This chain's CDR3 is CASRGLAELTGELFF. The CDR3 nucleotides are TGTGCCAGCAGAGGACTAGCGGAACTCACCGGGGAGCTGTTTTTT.

The chain links TRBV6-5 to TRBJ2-2; D not resolved. Germline assignment: CDR1 MNHEY and CDR2 SVGAGI. The V end was cut by 2 bases, the J end by 7 bases, with 2 bases between. The CDR3 length is 11 residues. CDR3 sequence reads: CASSYGGELFF. The CDR3 region has the DNA TGTGCCAGCAGTTACGGCGGGGAGCTGTTTTTT.

Worth noting for this clonotype: A single base separates this from a much larger clone, so it may be a read error. J is TRBJ2-3 and V is TRBV19; TRBD2 agrees at 10 bases. This CDR3 comprises 13 residues. In germline, CDR1 is LNHDA, CDR2 SQIVND (reference sequence). The trim removed 9 bases at V and 1 base at J, leaving 1 base unmatched. CDR3 bases: TGTGCCAGCGGGACTAGCGGCACAGATACGCAGTATTTT. The encoded protein is CASGTSGTDTQYF. The variable domain in full, with the rest retrieved from reference TRBV19 and TRBJ2-3, is DGGITQSPKYLFRKEGQNVTLSCEQNLNHDAMYWYRQDPGQGLRLIYYSQIVNDFQKGDIAEGYSVSREKKESFPLTVTSAQKNPTAFYLCASGTSGTDTQYFGPGTRLTVL.

The chain uses TRBV5-1 and TRBJ2-7; tentative D call: TRBD2 (5 bases). V dropped 3 bases and J dropped 6 bases, with 16 bases sitting between them. CDR1 and CDR2 (germline): SGHRS, YFSETQ. CDR3 size: 14 residues. Written as DNA, the CDR3 is TGCGCCAGCAGCTCCGGTCGGGGAATCTCCGAGCAGTACTTC. This sequence encodes CASSSGRGISEQYF. Using reference TRBV5-1 and TRBJ2-7 for the parts outside the CDR3, the full variable domain is KAGVTQTPRYLIKTRGQQVTLSCSPISGHRSVSWYQQTPGQGLQFLFEYFSETQRNKGNFPGRFSGRQFSNSRSEMNVSTLELGDSALYLCASSSGRGISEQYFGPGTRLTVT.

This clonotype has at least ten counts. This chain joins TRBV28 and TRBJ2-7, with D perhaps TRBD2 (6 bases). From germline, CDR1 is MDHEN and CDR2 SYDVKM. The CDR3 sequence is 15 residues long. The V end was cut by 6 bases, the J end by 4 bases, with 19 bases between. The CDR3 coding sequence is TGTGCCAGCAGCCCCACAGGAGGGAGGAAATACGAGCAGTACTTC. It specifies CASSPTGGRKYEQYF. Filled out from reference TRBV28 and TRBJ2-7, the complete variable domain reads DVKVTQSSRYLVKRTGEKVFLECVQDMDHENMFWYRQDPGLGLRLIYFSYDVKMKEKGDIPEGYSVSREKKERFSLILESASTNQTSMYLCASSPTGGRKYEQYFGPGTRLTVT.

This clonotype has a count of ten or more. The chain combines TRBV20-1 with TRBJ2-1, with 11 positions matching TRBD2. Trimming cost V 8 bases and J 7 bases; bases outside gene matches: 7. Per the germline V gene, CDR1 is DFQATT and CDR2 is SNEGSKA (reference sequence). The CDR3 is 13 amino acids. The CDR3 reads CSQRASGRNEQFF. The CDR3 nucleotides are TGCAGTCAAAGGGCTAGCGGGAGGAATGAGCAGTTCTTC.